The subject of this entry is one T cell receptor (beta chain). This entry is derived from a study of blood T cell repertoires in COVID-19. Using immunoSEQ multiplex PCR, the repertoire was profiled, and TCRdb retains in-frame clones only, with some absent. The table shows some 100,000 clones, with about 87% occurring only once. The V and J ends lost 8 bases and 12 bases respectively, with 23 bases between them. CDR1 MDHEN and CDR2 SYDVKM come from the germline V gene. This CDR3 has 14 residues. This TCR was recovered from a human donor in a cohort sampled during active COVID-19. The sample taken for sequencing was peripheral blood. V usage is TRBV28 and J usage is TRBJ2-4; tentatively, D is TRBD2 (6 bases). CDR3 residues: CASGTGTPWDHQYF. In DNA, the CDR3 is TGTGCCAGCGGGACGGGGACTCCATGGGACCATCAGTACTTC. The full variable domain, its missing parts supplied by reference TRBV28 and TRBJ2-4, is DVKVTQSSRYLVKRTGEKVFLECVQDMDHENMFWYRQDPGLGLRLIYFSYDVKMKEKGDIPEGYSVSREKKERFSLILESASTNQTSMYLCASGTGTPWDHQYFGAGTRLSVL.